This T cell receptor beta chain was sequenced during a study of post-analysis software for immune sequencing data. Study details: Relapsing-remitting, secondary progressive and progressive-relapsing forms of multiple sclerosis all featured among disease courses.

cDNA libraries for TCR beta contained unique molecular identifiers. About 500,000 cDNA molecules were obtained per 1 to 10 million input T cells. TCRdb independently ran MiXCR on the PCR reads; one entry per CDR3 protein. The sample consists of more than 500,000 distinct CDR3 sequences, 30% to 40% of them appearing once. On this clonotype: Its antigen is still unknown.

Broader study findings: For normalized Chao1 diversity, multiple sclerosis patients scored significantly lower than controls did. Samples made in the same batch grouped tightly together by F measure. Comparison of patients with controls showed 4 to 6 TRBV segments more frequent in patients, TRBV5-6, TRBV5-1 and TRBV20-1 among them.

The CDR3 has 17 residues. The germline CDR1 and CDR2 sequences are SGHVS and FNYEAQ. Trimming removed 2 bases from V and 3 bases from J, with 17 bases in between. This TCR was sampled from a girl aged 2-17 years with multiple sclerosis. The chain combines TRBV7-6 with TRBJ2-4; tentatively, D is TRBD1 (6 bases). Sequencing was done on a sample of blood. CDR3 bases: TGTGCCAGCAGCTTAATTTCAGGGGCCGGCGGCAAAAACATTCAGTACTTC. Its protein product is CASSLISGAGGKNIQYF.